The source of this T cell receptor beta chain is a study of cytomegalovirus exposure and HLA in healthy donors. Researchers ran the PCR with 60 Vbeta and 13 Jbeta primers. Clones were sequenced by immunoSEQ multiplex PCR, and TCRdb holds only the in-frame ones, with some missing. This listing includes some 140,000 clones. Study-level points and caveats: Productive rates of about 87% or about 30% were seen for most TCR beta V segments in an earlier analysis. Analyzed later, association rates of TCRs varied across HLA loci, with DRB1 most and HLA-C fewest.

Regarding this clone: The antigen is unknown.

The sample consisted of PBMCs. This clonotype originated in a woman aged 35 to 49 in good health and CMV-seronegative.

The DNA of the CDR3 is TGTGCCAGCAGCGTAGCGGGGCGGGGTGGCTACACCTTC. It encodes CASSVAGRGGYTF. The chain uses TRBV9 and TRBJ1-2; a possible D gene is TRBD1 (5 bases). V was clipped by 0 bases and J by 7 bases, with 10 bases between them. Germline values: CDR1 SGDLS, CDR2 YYNGEE. This CDR3 contains 13 residues. The variable domain in full, with the rest retrieved from reference TRBV9 and TRBJ1-2, is DSGVTQTPKHLITATGQRVTLRCSPRSGDLSVYWYQQSLDQGLQFLIQYYNGEERAKGNILERFSAQQFPDLHSELNLSSLELGDSALYFCASSVAGRGGYTFGSGTRLTVV.